A single sample gave rise to the 4 T cell receptor beta chains below, sequenced in a study of blood T cell repertoires in COVID-19. The assay was immunoSEQ multiplex PCR, and TCRdb's table has in-frame clones only and misses some. The sample consists of 200,000 to 300,000 clones, more than 75% of them appearing once. Sequenced: peripheral blood. Source of these receptors: an elderly woman with COVID-19, enrolled during active disease.

This clone was observed a few times. The genes are TRBV24-1 and TRBJ2-1; 8 bases are shared with TRBD1. With 4 bases clipped from V and 0 bases from J, the junction kept 10 bases outside the gene matches. Per germline, CDR1 KGHDR and CDR2 SFDVKD. The CDR3 spans 18 residues. The CDR3 loop is CATSEPPGQGNSYNEQFF. CDR3 in DNA: TGTGCCACCAGTGAGCCTCCTGGACAGGGAAACTCCTACAATGAGCAGTTCTTC.

This chain connects TRBV5-1 to TRBJ1-6; 8 bases align to TRBD1. Germline V gene lookup returns CDR1 SGHRS and CDR2 YFSETQ. Trimming removed 0 bases from V and 10 bases from J; junction bases left unmatched: 6. This CDR3 has 15 amino acids. The CDR3 spells CASSLGGDRSSPLHF. The CDR3 region has the DNA TGCGCCAGCAGCTTGGGCGGGGACAGGTCCTCACCCCTCCACTTT.

This clone was counted a single time. The chain combines TRBV24-1 with TRBJ2-1; 10 bases line up with TRBD2. V was pared by 3 bases and J by 7 bases, with 2 bases of the junction left unmatched. This CDR3 has 14 amino acids. CDR1 is KGHDR and CDR2 is SFDVKD in the germline V gene. CDR3 nucleotides: TGTGCCACCAGTGATCGGACTAGCGGTAATGAGCAGTTCTTC. It yields the protein CATSDRTSGNEQFF.

The chain couples TRBV7-3 to TRBJ1-1, with D maybe TRBD1 (6 bases). Germline-derived CDR1 and CDR2 are SGHTA and FQGTGA. V was cut by 2 bases and J by 1 base, with 8 bases left in between. There are 14 residues in the CDR3. The CDR3 loop is CASSLRGANTEAFF. The CDR3 DNA follows: TGTGCCAGCAGCTTACGGGGGGCGAACACTGAAGCTTTCTTT.